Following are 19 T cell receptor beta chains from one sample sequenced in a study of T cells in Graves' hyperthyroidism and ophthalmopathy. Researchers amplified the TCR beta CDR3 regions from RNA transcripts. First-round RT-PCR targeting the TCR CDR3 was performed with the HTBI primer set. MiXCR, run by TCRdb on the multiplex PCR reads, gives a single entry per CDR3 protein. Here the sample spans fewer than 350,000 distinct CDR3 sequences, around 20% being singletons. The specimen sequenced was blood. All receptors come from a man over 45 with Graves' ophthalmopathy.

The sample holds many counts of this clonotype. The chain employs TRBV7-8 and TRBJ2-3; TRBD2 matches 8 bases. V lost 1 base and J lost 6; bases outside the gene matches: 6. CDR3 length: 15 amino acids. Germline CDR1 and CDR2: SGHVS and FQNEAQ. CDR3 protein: CASSLGGTSSDTQYF. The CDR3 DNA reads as TGTGCCAGCAGCTTAGGAGGGACTAGTTCGGATACGCAGTATTTT.

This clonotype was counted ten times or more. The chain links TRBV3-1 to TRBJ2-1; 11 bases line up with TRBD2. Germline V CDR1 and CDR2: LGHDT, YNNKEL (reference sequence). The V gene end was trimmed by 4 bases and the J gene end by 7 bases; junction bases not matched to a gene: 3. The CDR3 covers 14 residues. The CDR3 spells CASSRTSGLNEQFF. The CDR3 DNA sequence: TGTGCCAGCAGCCGGACTAGCGGGCTTAATGAGCAGTTCTTC.

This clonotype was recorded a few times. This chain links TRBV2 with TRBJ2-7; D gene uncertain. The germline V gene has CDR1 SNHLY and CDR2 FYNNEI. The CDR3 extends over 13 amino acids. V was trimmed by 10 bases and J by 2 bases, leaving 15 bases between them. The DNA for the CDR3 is TGTGCCACCGTTGGGCAGGAGACCTACGAGCAGTACTTC. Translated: CATVGQETYEQYF.

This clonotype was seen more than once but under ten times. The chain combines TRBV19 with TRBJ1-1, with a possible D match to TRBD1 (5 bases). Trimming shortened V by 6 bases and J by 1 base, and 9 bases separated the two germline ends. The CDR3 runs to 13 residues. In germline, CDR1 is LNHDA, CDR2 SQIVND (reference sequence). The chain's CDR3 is CASSGGWNTEAFF. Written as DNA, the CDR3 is TGTGCCAGTAGCGGGGGTTGGAACACTGAAGCTTTCTTT.

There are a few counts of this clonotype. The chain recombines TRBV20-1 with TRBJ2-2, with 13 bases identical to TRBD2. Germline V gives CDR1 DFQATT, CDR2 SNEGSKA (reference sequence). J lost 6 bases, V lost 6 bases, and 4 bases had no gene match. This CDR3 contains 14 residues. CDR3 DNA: TGCAGTGCAAGGACTAGCGGGAGTGCCGGGGAGCTGTTTTTT. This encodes CSARTSGSAGELFF.

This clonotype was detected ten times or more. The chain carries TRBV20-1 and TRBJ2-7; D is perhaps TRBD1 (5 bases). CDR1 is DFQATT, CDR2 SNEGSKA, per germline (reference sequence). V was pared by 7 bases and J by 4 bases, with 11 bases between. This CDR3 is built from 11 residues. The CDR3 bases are TGCAGTGGGGGCATGGTTTACGAGCAGTACTTC. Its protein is CSGGMVYEQYF.

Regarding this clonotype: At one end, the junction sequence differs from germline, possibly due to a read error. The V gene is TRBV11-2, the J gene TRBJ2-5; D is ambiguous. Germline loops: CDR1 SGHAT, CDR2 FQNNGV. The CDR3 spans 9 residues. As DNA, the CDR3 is TGTGCCAGCAGCTTAGATCGAGACTTC. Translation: CASSLDRDF.

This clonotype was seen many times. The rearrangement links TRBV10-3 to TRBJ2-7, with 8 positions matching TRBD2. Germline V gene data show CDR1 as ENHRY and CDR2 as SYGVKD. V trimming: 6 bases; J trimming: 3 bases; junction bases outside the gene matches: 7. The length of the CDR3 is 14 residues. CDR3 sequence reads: CAIRETSDDYEQYF. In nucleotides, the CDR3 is TGTGCCATCAGGGAGACTAGCGATGACTACGAGCAGTACTTC.

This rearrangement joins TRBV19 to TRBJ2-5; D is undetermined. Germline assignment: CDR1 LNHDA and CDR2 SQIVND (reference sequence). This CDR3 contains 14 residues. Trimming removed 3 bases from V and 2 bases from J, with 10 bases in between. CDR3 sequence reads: CASSIVGRQETQYF. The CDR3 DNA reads TGTGCCAGTAGTATCGTCGGCAGGCAAGAGACCCAGTACTTC.

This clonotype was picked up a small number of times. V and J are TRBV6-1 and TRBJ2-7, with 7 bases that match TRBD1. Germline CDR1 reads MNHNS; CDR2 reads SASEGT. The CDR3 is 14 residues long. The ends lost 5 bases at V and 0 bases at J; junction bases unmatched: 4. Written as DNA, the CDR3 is TGTGCCAGCAGTATACAGGGGCCCTCCTACGAGCAGTACTTC. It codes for CASSIQGPSYEQYF.

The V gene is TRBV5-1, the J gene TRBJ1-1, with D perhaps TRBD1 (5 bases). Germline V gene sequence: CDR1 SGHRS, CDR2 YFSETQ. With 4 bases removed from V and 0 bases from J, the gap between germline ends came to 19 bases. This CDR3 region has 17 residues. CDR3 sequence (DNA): TGCGCCAGCAGCCCAAACTCGCACAGGACCGTGAACACTGAAGCTTTCTTT. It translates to CASSPNSHRTVNTEAFF.

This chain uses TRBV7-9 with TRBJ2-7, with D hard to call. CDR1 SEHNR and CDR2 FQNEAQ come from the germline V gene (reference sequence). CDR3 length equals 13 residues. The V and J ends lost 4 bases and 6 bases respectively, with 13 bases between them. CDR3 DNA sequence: TGTGCCAGCAGCTCACCCTCCACCCGCGAGCAGTACTTC. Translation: CASSSPSTREQYF.

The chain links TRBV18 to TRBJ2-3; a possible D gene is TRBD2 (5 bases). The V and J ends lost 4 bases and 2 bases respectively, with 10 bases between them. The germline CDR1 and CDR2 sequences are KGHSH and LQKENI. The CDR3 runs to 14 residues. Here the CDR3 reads CASSRLGITDTQYF. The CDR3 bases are TGTGCCAGCTCACGTCTCGGGATCACAGATACGCAGTATTTT.

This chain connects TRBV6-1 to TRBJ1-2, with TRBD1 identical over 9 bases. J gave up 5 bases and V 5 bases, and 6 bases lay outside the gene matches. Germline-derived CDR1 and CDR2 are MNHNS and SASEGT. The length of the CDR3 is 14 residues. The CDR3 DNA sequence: TGTGCCAGCAGTCTTCTTGGACAGGGGTATGGCTACACCTTC. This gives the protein CASSLLGQGYGYTF.

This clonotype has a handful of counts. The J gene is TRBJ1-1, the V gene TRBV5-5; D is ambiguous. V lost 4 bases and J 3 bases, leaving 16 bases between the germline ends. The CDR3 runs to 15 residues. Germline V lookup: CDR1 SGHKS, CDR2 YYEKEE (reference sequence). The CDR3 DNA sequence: TGTGCCAGCAGCCCCTCTCGGGGTGGGGACACTGAAGCTTTCTTT. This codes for CASSPSRGGDTEAFF.

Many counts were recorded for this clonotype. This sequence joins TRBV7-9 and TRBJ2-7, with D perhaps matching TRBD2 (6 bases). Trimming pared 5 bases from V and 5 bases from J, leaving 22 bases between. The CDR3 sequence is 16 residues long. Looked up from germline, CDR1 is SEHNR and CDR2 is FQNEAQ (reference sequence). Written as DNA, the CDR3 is TGTGCCAGCAGCGTAGATGACGGGAGACGGTTCGACGAGCAGTACTTC. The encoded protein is CASSVDDGRRFDEQYF. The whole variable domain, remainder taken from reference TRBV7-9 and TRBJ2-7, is DTGVSQNPRHKITKRGQNVTFRCDPISEHNRLYWYRQTLGQGPEFLTYFQNEAQLEKSRLLSDRFSAERPKGSFSTLEIQRTEQGDSAMYLCASSVDDGRRFDEQYFGPGTRLTVT.

The DNA of the CDR3 is TGTGCCAGCAGCCGACTAGAGGCGGACGAGCAGTACTTC. This encodes CASSRLEADEQYF. The chain has TRBV11-2 and TRBJ2-7, with D possibly being TRBD2 (6 bases). The V gene's germline CDR1 is SGHAT and CDR2 FQNNGV. The CDR3 sequence is 13 residues long. V lost 5 bases and J 5 bases, leaving 13 bases between the germline ends.

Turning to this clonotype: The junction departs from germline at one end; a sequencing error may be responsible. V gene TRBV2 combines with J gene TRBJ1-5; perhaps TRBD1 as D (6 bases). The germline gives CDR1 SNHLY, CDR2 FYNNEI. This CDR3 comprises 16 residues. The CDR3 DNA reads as TGTGCCGGCAGTGGGGGGACCGGGACAAGCCGGACCCCCCAGCATTTT. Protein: CAGSGGTGTSRTPQHF.

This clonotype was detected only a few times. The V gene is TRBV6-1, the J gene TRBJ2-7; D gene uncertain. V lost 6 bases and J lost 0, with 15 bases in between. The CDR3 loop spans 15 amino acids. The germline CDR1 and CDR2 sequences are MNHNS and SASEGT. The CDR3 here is CASSPGPPLSYEQYF. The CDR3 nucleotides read TGTGCCAGCAGCCCCGGGCCTCCACTCTCCTACGAGCAGTACTTC.